These 18 T cell receptor beta chains were all obtained from the same sample, sequenced in a study of blood T cell repertoires in COVID-19. Method: immunoSEQ multiplex PCR; TCRdb's copy keeps in-frame clones and lacks some. The sample shows 110,000 or so clones, approximately 85% of them seen only once. Sequences were obtained from peripheral blood. These receptors were obtained from a woman aged 55-69 years with COVID-19, enrolled during active disease.

V is TRBV18 and J is TRBJ1-2; D call uncertain. The CDR3 totals 16 residues. Germline V gives CDR1 KGHSH, CDR2 LQKENI. Trimming pared 4 bases from V and 4 bases from J, leaving 19 bases between. The CDR3 loop is CASSRLFGSQTYGYTF. CDR3 DNA: TGTGCCAGCTCACGACTGTTCGGGAGCCAAACCTATGGCTACACCTTC.

The gene calls are TRBV5-6 and TRBJ2-4; perhaps TRBD2 as D (5 bases). The V and J ends lost 0 bases and 2 bases respectively, with 18 bases between them. The CDR3 totals 18 residues. Germline assignment: CDR1 SGHDT and CDR2 YYEEEE. CDR3 nucleotides: TGTGCCAGCAGCTTGGCCCTCTTTTTCGGGGAGACCAAAAACATTCAGTACTTC. Its protein product is CASSLALFFGETKNIQYF.

This clone was counted a single time. The V call is TRBV11-2, the J call TRBJ2-1, with TRBD1 matching 12 bases. The CDR3 is 19 residues long. CDR1 and CDR2 from the germline V gene are SGHAT and FQNNGV. V was clipped by 6 bases and J by 0 bases; unmatched bases: 12. For the CDR3, the DNA is TGTGCCAGCAGTAAACCGCCGGGACAGGGGGCCAGCTCCTACAATGAGCAGTTCTTC. This sequence encodes CASSKPPGQGASSYNEQFF.

This chain uses TRBV9 with TRBJ2-5, with 9 bases identical to TRBD2. V lost 0 bases to trimming and J lost 10 bases; unmatched junction nucleotides: 10. CDR3 size: 15 residues. Per the germline V gene, CDR1 is SGDLS and CDR2 is YYNGEE. CDR3 sequence: CASSVAGVAGDDQYF. CDR3 DNA: TGTGCCAGCAGCGTAGCTGGGGTAGCGGGGGATGACCAGTACTTC.

The table lists this clone with a count of one. Here the CDR3 DNA reads TGTGCCAGCAGGGAGGAAACCTCTGGTTACACCTTC. Amino acids: CASREETSGYTF. This sequence joins TRBV28 and TRBJ1-2; D not resolved. This CDR3 contains 12 residues. V was cut by 6 bases and J by 11 bases, with 16 bases left in between. From germline, CDR1 is MDHEN and CDR2 SYDVKM.

The gene calls are TRBV27 and TRBJ2-7, with 8 bases that match TRBD1. The J segment lost 2 bases and the V segment lost 4 bases, leaving 10 bases of the junction unmatched. CDR3 length equals 16 residues. Germline V lookup: CDR1 MNHEY, CDR2 SMNVEV (reference sequence). The CDR3 spells CASSSLTGEMTYEQYF. For the CDR3, the DNA is TGTGCCAGCAGTTCCCTGACAGGGGAGATGACCTACGAGCAGTACTTC.

The chain is built from TRBV6-6 and TRBJ1-4, with D perhaps TRBD1 (6 bases). Germline V gene lookup returns CDR1 MNHNY and CDR2 SVGAGI (reference sequence). The CDR3 spans 13 residues. V was cut by 0 bases and J by 11 bases, with 10 bases left in between. CDR3 sequence reads: CASSYSADSKLFF. The DNA for the CDR3 is TGTGCCAGCAGTTACTCAGCGGACAGTAAACTGTTTTTT.

This sequence joins TRBV3-1 (or the pseudogene TRBV3-2) and TRBJ1-2; D remains unclear. V was shortened by 0 bases and J by 5 bases, with 13 bases between the two germline ends. Germline CDR1 is LGHDT and CDR2 is YNNKEL (reference sequence). This CDR3 spans 15 amino acids. CDR3 amino acids: CASSQEGGDPYGYTF. In DNA form, the CDR3 reads TGTGCCAGCAGCCAAGAAGGAGGCGACCCGTATGGCTACACCTTC.

The chain has TRBV2 and TRBJ2-5, with 9 nucleotides matching TRBD1. Losses at the gene ends were 6 bases for V and 8 bases for J; bases not matched to a gene: 4. The CDR3 covers 12 residues. Germline CDR1 and CDR2: SNHLY and FYNNEI. As DNA, the CDR3 is TGTGCCAGCAGGGACAGGGGCGAAACCCAGTACTTC. It specifies CASRDRGETQYF. Full variable domain (remainder filled in from reference TRBV2 and TRBJ2-5): EPEVTQTPSHQVTQMGQEVILRCVPISNHLYFYWYRQILGQKVEFLVSFYNNEISEKSEIFDDQFSVERPDGSNFTLKIRSTKLEDSAMYFCASRDRGETQYFGPGTRLLVL.

The chain is built from TRBV27 and TRBJ2-6; maybe TRBD2 (5 bases). Trimming took 5 bases from V and 3 from J, leaving 17 bases between them. Germline lookup yields CDR1 MNHEY and CDR2 SMNVEV (reference sequence). The CDR3 has 17 amino acids. The CDR3 sequence is CASSRKGSSYGANVLTF. The CDR3 bases are TGTGCCAGCAGTCGTAAAGGGAGTTCTTATGGGGCCAACGTCCTGACTTTC.

The rearrangement links TRBV7-9 to TRBJ2-7, with D tentatively TRBD2 (6 bases). Germline-derived CDR1 and CDR2 are SEHNR and FQNEAQ (reference sequence). The CDR3 length is 12 residues. Trimming took 1 base from V and 12 from J, leaving 13 bases between them. CDR3 loop: CASSLDTGERYF. The CDR3 bases are TGTGCCAGCAGCTTAGACACGGGGGAGAGGTACTTC.

Here the CDR3 reads CASSEEGGSYNEQFF. CDR3 nucleotides: TGCGCCAGCAGTGAGGAGGGGGGGAGCTACAATGAGCAGTTCTTC. This chain links TRBV10-2 with TRBJ2-1; D perhaps matches TRBD2 (7 bases). The CDR3 runs 15 residues. Germline V gene lookup returns CDR1 WSHSY and CDR2 SAAADI. V shed 2 bases and J shed 3 bases, with 11 bases lying between them.

This chain links TRBV5-1 with TRBJ2-4; tentative D call: TRBD1 (5 bases). Deletions cut 1 base from V and 2 bases from J, with 16 bases between. This CDR3 has 17 amino acids. CDR1 SGHRS and CDR2 YFSETQ come from the germline V gene. The CDR3 here is CASSLNGASPSKNIQYF. The CDR3 DNA reads TGCGCCAGCAGCTTGAATGGGGCCTCTCCGTCCAAAAACATTCAGTACTTC.

The gene calls are TRBV6-5 and TRBJ1-5; no clear D. Trimming removed 5 bases from V and 2 bases from J, with 7 bases in between. The CDR3 runs 13 residues. CDR1 is MNHEY, CDR2 SVGAGI, per germline. The CDR3 sequence is CASSNSGNQPQHF. CDR3 sequence (DNA): TGTGCCAGCAGTAATAGTGGCAATCAGCCCCAGCATTTT.

The V and J genes are TRBV3-1 (or the pseudogene TRBV3-2) and TRBJ2-3; TRBD2 matches 8 bases. Germline values: CDR1 LGHDT, CDR2 YNNKEL (reference sequence). The J segment lost 2 bases and the V segment lost 0 bases, leaving 10 bases of the junction unmatched. This CDR3 spans 18 amino acids. The chain's CDR3 is CASSQELGSGGHTDTQYF. In DNA form, the CDR3 reads TGTGCCAGCAGCCAAGAACTTGGCAGCGGGGGACACACAGATACGCAGTATTTT.

The chain is built from TRBV2 and TRBJ1-1; no definite D call. V was trimmed by 4 bases and J by 5 bases, leaving 11 bases between them. CDR3 length: 13 amino acids. From germline, CDR1 is SNHLY and CDR2 FYNNEI. The CDR3 spells CASSAESGTEAFF. The CDR3 DNA sequence: TGTGCCAGCAGTGCTGAGTCGGGGACTGAAGCTTTCTTT.

The rearrangement links TRBV5-1 to TRBJ2-2; D unclear. Trimming removed 0 bases from V and 1 base from J, with 10 bases in between. This CDR3 has 16 amino acids. CDR1 SGHRS and CDR2 YFSETQ come from the germline V gene. This CDR3 is CASSLEIAENTGELFF. DNA for the CDR3: TGCGCCAGCAGCTTGGAAATTGCAGAGAACACCGGGGAGCTGTTTTTT.

The V and J genes are TRBV12-5 and TRBJ2-3, with D unresolved. The CDR3 loop spans 14 amino acids. V dropped 2 bases and J dropped 4 bases, with 10 bases sitting between them. Germline CDR1 is LGHNT and CDR2 is FRNRAP. As DNA, the CDR3 is TGTGCTAGTGGTTTGTTCCCCGAGGCAGATACGCAGTATTTT. This encodes CASGLFPEADTQYF.